This entry lists 19 T cell receptor beta chains sequenced from one sample in a study of shared clonotypes between healthy human individuals. Sequencing was performed with immunoSEQ multiplex PCR; in TCRdb, only in-frame clones are kept and a portion is missing. The data show roughly 2 million clones, with approximately 94% seen just once and around 0.13% held by the top ten. Sequences were obtained from naive CD4+ T cells sorted from blood. Subset defined: CD45RA+ positively selected. These receptors all stem from a man aged 18 to 29 in good health.

The rearrangement links TRBV19 to TRBJ1-5, with D tentatively TRBD1 (5 bases). V was pared by 5 bases and J by 8 bases, with 16 bases between. The CDR3 length is 14 residues. Germline CDR1 LNHDA, CDR2 SQIVND (reference sequence). Here the CDR3 DNA reads TGTGCCAGTAGTTCCGCGCTAAGAGGGGAGCCCCAGCATTTT. It is translated as CASSSALRGEPQHF.

The chain employs TRBV5-1 and TRBJ2-3; weak D call: TRBD1 (6 bases). Trimming left V 1 base short and J 0 bases short, with 12 bases between. Germline V gives CDR1 SGHRS, CDR2 YFSETQ. This CDR3 is 16 amino acids long. CDR3 sequence reads: CASSLKAGDSTDTQYF. DNA of the CDR3: TGCGCCAGCAGCTTGAAGGCAGGGGACAGCACAGATACGCAGTATTTT.

The rearrangement joins TRBV5-6 to TRBJ2-5; 12 positions agree with TRBD2. The length of the CDR3 is 15 residues. The ends lost 4 bases at V and 5 bases at J; junction bases unmatched: 6. CDR1 is SGHDT and CDR2 is YYEEEE in the germline V gene. The CDR3 bases are TGTGCCAGCAGCACAACGACTAGCGGGAGCGAGACCCAGTACTTC. Residues: CASSTTTSGSETQYF.

The V gene is TRBV6-5, the J gene TRBJ2-4, with TRBD2 matching over 7 bases. With V trimmed by 6 bases and J by 8 bases, 7 bases remained unmatched. The V gene's germline CDR1 is MNHEY and CDR2 SVGAGI. The CDR3 extends over 13 amino acids. CDR3 DNA: TGTGCCAGCAGGGAGAAGGGGAGGGACATTCAGTACTTC. Translation gives CASREKGRDIQYF.

The CDR3 sequence: CAISPWTGTSGANVLTF. The DNA for the CDR3 is TGTGCCATCAGCCCTTGGACAGGAACCTCTGGGGCCAACGTCCTGACTTTC. This sequence joins TRBV10-3 and TRBJ2-6; 7 bases are shared with TRBD1. V lost 6 bases and J lost 0; bases outside the gene matches: 8. The CDR3 is made up of 17 amino acids. CDR1 and CDR2 from the germline V gene are ENHRY and SYGVKD.

V usage is TRBV5-1 and J usage is TRBJ2-1; TRBD2 aligns across 11 bases. CDR1 and CDR2 (germline): SGHRS, YFSETQ. CDR3 size: 16 residues. V was pared by 4 bases and J by 4 bases, with 7 bases of the junction left unmatched. The CDR3 is CASSIPSGGLYNEQFF. The CDR3 bases are TGCGCCAGCAGCATCCCTAGCGGGGGGTTGTACAATGAGCAGTTCTTC.

V is TRBV30 and J is TRBJ2-3, with D hard to call. This CDR3 spans 11 amino acids. With 1 base removed from V and 5 bases from J, the gap between germline ends came to 4 bases. The germline gives CDR1 GTSNPN, CDR2 SVGIG (reference sequence). CDR3 sequence reads: CAWSERDTQYF. CDR3 sequence (DNA): TGTGCCTGGAGTGAGAGAGATACGCAGTATTTT.

The J gene is TRBJ2-3, the V gene TRBV29-1; D not certain. The length of the CDR3 is 15 residues. CDR1 and CDR2 from the germline V gene are SQVTM and ANQGSEA. Between the trimmed V and J ends, which lost 1 base and 0 bases, there was a span of 11 bases. The CDR3 protein is CSVEGPGASTDTQYF. Written as DNA, the CDR3 is TGCAGCGTTGAAGGGCCGGGTGCTAGCACAGATACGCAGTATTTT.

The chain joins TRBV10-3 to TRBJ2-7; D possibly corresponds to TRBD1 (5 bases). The V gene lost 8 bases and the J gene lost 6 bases, with 17 bases spanning the gap. The CDR3 runs 13 residues. CDR1 is ENHRY and CDR2 is SYGVKD in the germline V gene. CDR3: CAIALGKGAEQYF. The CDR3 DNA sequence: TGTGCCATCGCCCTAGGAAAAGGGGCCGAGCAGTACTTC.

The chain uses TRBV6-6 and TRBJ2-6; possibly TRBD1 or TRBD2 for D (5 bases each). V lost 6 bases and J lost 2, with 11 bases in between. The CDR3 has 15 residues. CDR1 MNHNY and CDR2 SVGAGI come from the germline V gene (reference sequence). Written as DNA, the CDR3 is TGTGCCAGCAGCCCCGGGGCGGCTGGGGCCAACGTCCTGACTTTC. It codes for CASSPGAAGANVLTF.

The chain joins TRBV5-1 to TRBJ2-5; D possibly corresponds to TRBD2 (5 bases). Germline V gene sequence: CDR1 SGHRS, CDR2 YFSETQ. The ends were cut back, 0 bases at V and 2 bases at J, with 5 bases in the middle. This CDR3 is 13 amino acids long. CDR3 in DNA: TGCGCCAGCAGCTTGGGGGAGCAAGAGACCCAGTACTTC. The encoded protein is CASSLGEQETQYF.

The genes are TRBV19 and TRBJ2-7; 10 nucleotides agree with TRBD1. Germline trimming cut 3 bases from V and 2 bases from J; bases unmatched to any gene: 7. CDR1 and CDR2 (germline): LNHDA, SQIVND (reference sequence). This CDR3 spans 16 amino acids. Here the CDR3 DNA reads TGTGCCAGTAGTATCTCCCCGGGACAGGGGACCTACGAGCAGTACTTC. Protein: CASSISPGQGTYEQYF.

The chain carries TRBV6-1 and TRBJ2-4; possibly TRBD2 for D (5 bases). CDR3 length: 15 residues. The V end was cut by 2 bases, the J end by 4 bases, with 12 bases between. Germline CDR1 MNHNS, CDR2 SASEGT. The CDR3 loop reads CASSESGPGKNIQYF. The CDR3 DNA sequence: TGTGCCAGCAGTGAATCGGGTCCGGGGAAAAACATTCAGTACTTC.

The rearrangement joins TRBV19 to TRBJ1-5, with 8 bases that match TRBD1. V lost 6 bases, J lost 6 bases, and 4 bases stayed unmatched. CDR3 length equals 13 residues. In germline, CDR1 is LNHDA, CDR2 SQIVND (reference sequence). The CDR3 here is CASRQGVGQPQHF. CDR3 nucleotide sequence: TGTGCCAGTAGACAGGGGGTGGGTCAGCCCCAGCATTTT.

The V gene is TRBV7-8, the J gene TRBJ2-7; D is possibly TRBD2 (6 bases). Per the germline V gene, CDR1 is SGHVS and CDR2 is FQNEAQ. The CDR3 has 16 amino acids. Trimming pared 5 bases from V and 4 bases from J, leaving 21 bases between. The CDR3: CASSEDATGRTYEQYF. CDR3 DNA sequence: TGTGCCAGCAGCGAAGACGCGACGGGGAGGACTTACGAGCAGTACTTC. The whole variable domain, filled in from reference TRBV7-8 and TRBJ2-7, reads GAGVSQSPRYKVAKRGQDVALRCDPISGHVSLFWYQQALGQGPEFLTYFQNEAQLDKSGLPSDRFFAERPEGSVSTLKIQRTQQEDSAVYLCASSEDATGRTYEQYFGPGTRLTVT.

This clone was picked up one time. The CDR3 here is CAWSRGSTGELFF. CDR3 in DNA: TGTGCCTGGAGTAGGGGCTCCACCGGGGAGCTGTTTTTT. The chain carries TRBV30 and TRBJ2-2; tentative D call: TRBD1 (5 bases). This CDR3 has 13 residues. CDR1 is GTSNPN, CDR2 SVGIG, per germline (reference sequence). V was shortened by 2 bases and J by 4 bases, with 8 bases between the two germline ends.

This clone was detected only once. This rearrangement joins TRBV6-5 to TRBJ2-5, with D perhaps being TRBD1 or TRBD2 (5 bases each). The germline CDR1 and CDR2 sequences are MNHEY and SVGAGI. This CDR3 contains 14 residues. V lost 4 bases, J lost 2 bases, and 11 bases lay in between. CDR3 sequence: CASSWGRKQETQYF. DNA for the CDR3: TGTGCCAGCAGTTGGGGACGGAAACAAGAGACCCAGTACTTC.

This chain joins TRBV4-3 and TRBJ1-6; no definite D call. The CDR3 has 13 residues. Trimming pared 2 bases from V and 7 bases from J, leaving 6 bases between. Germline V gene lookup returns CDR1 LGHNA and CDR2 YSLEER. The CDR3 spells CASSQITNSPLHF. CDR3 DNA: TGCGCCAGCAGCCAAATAACAAATTCACCCCTCCACTTT.

J is TRBJ1-1 and V is TRBV15, with D uncertain. This CDR3 has 14 residues. Germline V gives CDR1 LNHNV, CDR2 YYDKDF (reference sequence). Trimming took 5 bases from V and 2 from J, leaving 12 bases between them. CDR3 in DNA: TGTGCCACCAGCCGACTAGAGAGAAACACTGAAGCTTTCTTT. Translated, it gives CATSRLERNTEAFF.